This T cell receptor (beta chain) was documented in a study of cytomegalovirus exposure and HLA in healthy donors. Amplification used 60 Vbeta primers and 13 Jbeta primers. TCRdb keeps only in-frame clones here, not all; method: immunoSEQ multiplex PCR. The data contain 100,000 or so clones, approximately 74% of them singletons. Per the germline V gene, CDR1 is LNHDA and CDR2 is SQIVND (reference sequence). The CDR3 has 14 amino acids. Between the trimmed V and J ends, which lost 6 bases and 8 bases, there was a span of 19 bases. In regard to this clone: Its antigen is as yet unknown.

Study conclusions and caveats: Common viral pathogens (according to a later analysis) appeared linked to several of the most significant clusters. Fewer N-insertions (relative to the approximately 670-donor mean) were reportedly seen in an Asian-associated ancestry cluster in a later analysis. An analysis that was carried out later associated fewer than 20,000 TCR beta sequences with HLA alleles at 0.05 false discovery rate.

Sequenced sample: PBMCs. The genes are TRBV19 and TRBJ1-2; tentatively, D is TRBD1 (5 bases). This TCR derives from a woman between 35 and 50 years old in good health and CMV-seronegative. CDR3 sequence reads: CASRQPRGIWGYTF. CDR3 bases: TGTGCCAGTAGGCAACCTAGGGGAATTTGGGGCTACACCTTC.